Shown below are 12 T cell receptor beta chains from a single sample sequenced in a study of OX40 agonist ivuxolimab in advanced cancers. TCRdb's table, derived via immunoSEQ multiplex PCR, lists solely in-frame clones and lacks some. Of 30,000 to 40,000 clones listed, about three quarters are singletons. Sequenced here: CD4+ or CD8+ T cells sorted from blood, sampled in a trial of the OX40 agonist ivuxolimab. The receptors shown here come from an adult with an advanced solid tumor such as melanoma, head and neck, liver or kidney cancer.

Here the CDR3 DNA reads TGTGCCAGCACCCAAGGAGGGCCCACCGGGGAGCTGTTTTTT. Protein product: CASTQGGPTGELFF. V gene TRBV9 combines with J gene TRBJ2-2; weak D call: TRBD2 (6 bases). Germline CDR1 reads SGDLS; CDR2 reads YYNGEE. The germline V and J ends were trimmed by 6 bases and 4 bases, with 13 bases remaining between them. The CDR3 covers 14 residues.

This clone occurred once. CDR3 in amino acids: CASSKSGRGTEAFF. CDR3 sequence (DNA): TGTGCCAGTAGTAAATCAGGGAGGGGGACTGAAGCTTTCTTT. This chain connects TRBV19 to TRBJ1-1; tentative D call: TRBD1 (6 bases). The germline gives CDR1 LNHDA, CDR2 SQIVND (reference sequence). The CDR3 totals 14 residues. Trimming stripped 4 bases from V and 5 bases from J, with 14 bases between.

The genes are TRBV5-4 and TRBJ2-1, with D maybe TRBD2 (6 bases). Trimming removed 1 base from V and 5 bases from J, with 10 bases in between. This CDR3 spans 14 amino acids. Germline CDR1 and CDR2: SGHNT and YYREEE (reference sequence). The CDR3 reads CASSLLEGNNEQFF. The DNA of the CDR3 is TGTGCCAGCAGCTTGTTGGAGGGGAACAATGAGCAGTTCTTC.

V is TRBV7-2 and J is TRBJ2-2; 9 bases match TRBD2. This CDR3 contains 16 residues. The trim removed 2 bases at V and 7 bases at J, leaving 8 bases unmatched. Germline V gives CDR1 SGHTA, CDR2 FQGNSA. The CDR3 coding sequence is TGTGCCAGCAGCTTATCCGGCGGGGGGGCCGGCGGGGAGCTGTTTTTT. This encodes CASSLSGGGAGGELFF. Drawing the rest from reference TRBV7-2 and TRBJ2-2, the complete variable domain is GAGVSQSPSNKVTEKGKDVELRCDPISGHTALYWYRQSLGQGLEFLIYFQGNSAPDKSGLPSDRFSAERTGGSVSTLTIQRTQQEDSAVYLCASSLSGGGAGGELFFGEGSRLTVL.

As to this clone: At one of its ends the junction is not consistent with the germline gene, which may arise from a read error. The V gene is TRBV18, the J gene TRBJ2-1; 7 bases are a match to TRBD1. The CDR3 sequence is 15 residues long. The germline CDR1 and CDR2 sequences are KGHSH and LQKENI. In DNA form, the CDR3 reads TGTGCCAGCTCACTACGACAGGGATCCTTCAATGAGCAGTTCTTC. It codes for CASSLRQGSFNEQFF.

V and J are TRBV5-4 and TRBJ2-2; D is unresolved. The V end was cut by 0 bases, the J end by 1 base, with 4 bases between. The CDR3 is made up of 14 amino acids. In germline, CDR1 is SGHNT, CDR2 YYREEE (reference sequence). The CDR3 protein is CASSLAQNTGELFF. The CDR3 DNA follows: TGTGCCAGCAGCTTGGCTCAGAACACCGGGGAGCTGTTTTTT. Filled out from reference TRBV5-4 and TRBJ2-2, the complete variable domain reads ETGVTQSPTHLIKTRGQQVTLRCSSQSGHNTVSWYQQALGQGPQFIFQYYREEENGRGNFPPRFSGLQFPNYSSELNVNALELDDSALYLCASSLAQNTGELFFGEGSRLTVL.

The V gene is TRBV4-1, the J gene TRBJ1-5; D is unclear. Between the trimmed V and J ends, which lost 4 bases and 5 bases, there was a span of 9 bases. Germline V gene data show CDR1 as MGHRA and CDR2 as YSYEKL. CDR3 length: 13 amino acids. CDR3 residues: CASSRKVDQPQHF. The CDR3 nucleotides read TGCGCCAGCAGCCGAAAAGTTGATCAGCCCCAGCATTTT.

In its sample, this clone was seen a few times. V is TRBV30 and J is TRBJ1-6; 9 bases agree with TRBD1. The CDR3 runs to 14 residues. V dropped 2 bases and J dropped 7; count of bases not matched to a gene: 3. The germline V gene has CDR1 GTSNPN and CDR2 SVGIG (reference sequence). CDR3 DNA: TGTGCCTGGAGTAGAGGGACAGGGAATTCACCCCTCCACTTT. It encodes CAWSRGTGNSPLHF.

This clone was recorded only once. J is TRBJ2-5 and V is TRBV7-9, with TRBD1 as a possible D gene (5 bases). The end of the DNA fits TRBJ2-7 better, so the J call may be wrong. Germline V gene data show CDR1 as SEHNR and CDR2 as FQNEAQ (reference sequence). The CDR3 totals 14 residues. The chain's CDR3 is CASSSLQGSYEQYF. In nucleotides, the CDR3 is TGTGCCAGCAGCTCCCTCCAGGGCTCCTACGAGCAGTACTTC.

The rearrangement uses TRBV7-6 and TRBJ2-1; 13 bases map to TRBD2. The length of the CDR3 is 14 residues. J lost 6 bases, V lost 6 bases, and 2 bases had no gene match. The V gene's germline CDR1 is SGHVS and CDR2 FNYEAQ. In DNA, the CDR3 is TGTGCCAGCAGAGGGACTAGCGGGGTCAATGAGCAGTTCTTC. Translating it yields CASRGTSGVNEQFF.

V is TRBV15 and J is TRBJ1-1; no reliable D call. This CDR3 is 17 amino acids long. Germline V gene data show CDR1 as LNHNV and CDR2 as YYDKDF (reference sequence). V was pared by 1 base and J by 6 bases, with 21 bases between. Here the CDR3 DNA reads TGTGCCACCAGCAGAGTAGGTCTGGGAGTCGCTTTCGCTGAAGCTTTCTTT. Translated: CATSRVGLGVAFAEAFF. The complete variable domain, with remaining parts taken from reference TRBV15 and TRBJ1-1, reads DAMVIQNPRYQVTQFGKPVTLSCSQTLNHNVMYWYQQKSSQAPKLLFHYYDKDFNNEADTPDNFQSRRPNTSFCFLDIRSPGLGDTAMYLCATSRVGLGVAFAEAFFGQGTRLTVV.

This clone appeared a few times. This chain joins TRBV18 and TRBJ1-5, with 9 bases aligning to TRBD1. CDR3 length: 14 amino acids. Unmatched junction bases numbered 3, after V lost 3 bases and J lost 6 bases. Germline V CDR1 and CDR2: KGHSH, LQKENI. CDR3 sequence: CASSPGQGSQPQHF. The CDR3 DNA sequence: TGTGCCAGCTCACCCGGACAGGGGAGTCAGCCCCAGCATTTT.